The TCR beta chain under discussion was sequenced for a study of siplizumab effects on memory and regulatory T cells. CDR3 size: 12 residues. The germline V gene encodes CDR1 LGHNA and CDR2 YNFKEQ. V lost 1 base, J lost 8 bases, and 6 bases lay in between. On this clone itself: The antigen is unknown.

The assay was immunoSEQ multiplex PCR, and TCRdb's table has in-frame clones only and misses some. The data hold 98,000 or so clones, with approximately 93% observed a single time. The study's findings and limits: Neither a naive nor a memory phenotype was assignable to roughly 75-95% of proliferating CD4+ or CD8+ clones.

The rearrangement uses TRBV4-2 and TRBJ2-4, with TRBD2 as a possible D gene (6 bases). This TCR came from a human donor in good health. Sequenced material: Tregs sorted from blood. CDR3 coding DNA: TGTGCCAGCAGCCAAGGGAGGGACATTCAGTACTTC. Amino acid sequence: CASSQGRDIQYF.